The 9 T cell receptor beta chains reported below all come from one sample, sequenced in a study of immune evolution from preneoplasia to lung adenocarcinoma. Assay used: immunoSEQ multiplex PCR; TCRdb lists only in-frame clones, some missing. This table holds 10,000 or so clones, 80% to 85% found once. The source material was FFPE minimally invasive lung adenocarcinoma tissue. The receptors were gathered from a person aged 65 to 85 with lung adenocarcinoma. Some clones in this sample may be carry-over from other donors' samples.

The V and J genes are TRBV6-6 and TRBJ2-5; tentative D call: TRBD1 (7 bases). Germline values: CDR1 MNHNY, CDR2 SVGAGI (reference sequence). V lost 2 bases and J 4 bases, leaving 11 bases between the germline ends. The CDR3 is 14 amino acids. This CDR3 is CASSYRQGGETQYF. The DNA for the CDR3 is TGTGCCAGCAGTTACCGCCAGGGGGGAGAGACCCAGTACTTC.

The CDR3 protein is CASSPSSSYNEQFF. DNA of the CDR3: TGTGCCAGCTCGCCTAGCAGTTCCTACAATGAGCAGTTCTTC. The genes are TRBV2 and TRBJ2-1, with D maybe TRBD2 (5 bases). The CDR3 sequence is 14 residues long. Trimming took off 8 bases at V and 1 base at J, with 12 bases between the two ends. Germline CDR1 and CDR2: SNHLY and FYNNEI. Complete variable domain (other parts from reference TRBV2 and TRBJ2-1): EPEVTQTPSHQVTQMGQEVILRCVPISNHLYFYWYRQILGQKVEFLVSFYNNEISEKSEIFDDQFSVERPDGSNFTLKIRSTKLEDSAMYFCASSPSSSYNEQFFGPGTRLTVL.

The V and J genes are TRBV30 and TRBJ1-1, with D uncertain. V gave up 0 bases and J gave up 8 bases, with 7 bases separating them. In germline, CDR1 is GTSNPN, CDR2 SVGIG (reference sequence). The CDR3 is 11 amino acids. The CDR3 region is CAWSVQKEAFF. The CDR3 DNA follows: TGTGCCTGGAGTGTACAAAAAGAAGCTTTCTTT.

The chain couples TRBV19 to TRBJ1-2, with 8 nucleotides matching TRBD1. Trimming took 5 bases from V and 6 from J; bases not matched to a gene: 2. This CDR3 comprises 12 residues. Germline values: CDR1 LNHDA, CDR2 SQIVND (reference sequence). The CDR3 spells CASSGQGDGYTF. Here the CDR3 DNA reads TGTGCCAGTAGTGGACAGGGAGATGGCTACACCTTC. Filled out from reference TRBV19 and TRBJ1-2, the complete variable domain reads DGGITQSPKYLFRKEGQNVTLSCEQNLNHDAMYWYRQDPGQGLRLIYYSQIVNDFQKGDIAEGYSVSREKKESFPLTVTSAQKNPTAFYLCASSGQGDGYTFGSGTRLTVV.

The rearrangement links TRBV23-1 to TRBJ1-1; no reliable D call. TRBV23-1 is recorded as an ORF, its role being uncertain. V was cut by 0 bases and J by 8 bases, with 7 bases left in between. The CDR3 sequence is 12 residues long. The CDR3 spells CASSQSKPEAFF. DNA of the CDR3: TGCGCCAGCAGTCAATCGAAGCCCGAAGCTTTCTTT.

This chain uses TRBV19 with TRBJ1-4; D not resolved. Trimming cost V 8 bases and J 8 bases, with 12 bases left between them. The CDR3 contains 12 residues. The V gene's germline CDR1 is LNHDA and CDR2 SQIVND (reference sequence). The CDR3 spells CASAGREEKLFF. The DNA of the CDR3 is TGTGCCAGTGCCGGGCGGGAGGAAAAACTGTTTTTT.

The CDR3: CASSPPSQETQYF. CDR3 DNA: TGTGCCAGCTCACCACCGAGCCAAGAGACCCAGTACTTC. The chain carries TRBV18 and TRBJ2-5, with no clear D. V lost 0 bases and J lost 1, with 3 bases in between. The CDR3 covers 13 residues. Germline loops: CDR1 KGHSH, CDR2 LQKENI. The variable domain in full, with the rest retrieved from reference TRBV18 and TRBJ2-5, is NAGVMQNPRHLVRRRGQEARLRCSPMKGHSHVYWYRQLPEEGLKFMVYLQKENIIDESGMPKERFSAEFPKEGPSILRIQQVVRGDSAAYFCASSPPSQETQYFGPGTRLLVL.

V and J are TRBV11-3 and TRBJ2-1, with unresolved D. The CDR3 extends over 15 amino acids. Germline V gives CDR1 SGHNT, CDR2 YENEEA. Trimming shortened V by 3 bases and J by 0 bases, and 9 bases separated the two germline ends. CDR3: CASSFDPRSYNEQFF. CDR3 nucleotides: TGTGCCAGCAGCTTCGACCCACGCTCCTACAATGAGCAGTTCTTC. Complete variable domain (other parts from reference TRBV11-3 and TRBJ2-1): EAGVVQSPRYKIIEKKQPVAFWCNPISGHNTLYWYLQNLGQGPELLIRYENEEAVDDSQLPKDRFSAERLKGVDSTLKIQPAELGDSAVYLCASSFDPRSYNEQFFGPGTRLTVL.

This chain connects TRBV19 to TRBJ2-1, with D possibly being TRBD2 (6 bases). CDR3 length equals 12 residues. V dropped 3 bases and J dropped 13 bases, with 13 bases sitting between them. Germline assignment: CDR1 LNHDA and CDR2 SQIVND (reference sequence). The CDR3 sequence: CASSIPGLRQFF. Here the CDR3 DNA reads TGTGCCAGTAGTATCCCGGGACTCCGCCAGTTCTTC.